These 32 T cell receptor beta chains were sequenced from one sample in a study of blood T cell repertoires in COVID-19. The protocol was immunoSEQ multiplex PCR, while the TCRdb copy is restricted to in-frame clones and leaves out a portion. The table lists under 150,000 clones, 88% of them singletons. The sample was peripheral blood. The receptors were gathered from a man in his fifties with active or convalescent COVID-19.

This clone was detected only once. The rearrangement joins TRBV11-2 to TRBJ1-5, with D perhaps matching TRBD1 (5 bases). The germline V gene has CDR1 SGHAT and CDR2 FQNNGV. There are 16 residues in the CDR3. V lost 1 base to trimming and J lost 0 bases, with 10 bases between them. CDR3 nucleotide sequence: TGTGCCAGCAGCTTAGGGGGGGGTAATAGCAATCAGCCCCAGCATTTT. Translation: CASSLGGGNSNQPQHF.

V usage is TRBV15 and J usage is TRBJ1-5; D remains ambiguous. V was clipped by 0 bases and J by 3 bases, with 9 bases between them. Germline V lookup: CDR1 LNHNV, CDR2 YYDKDF (reference sequence). CDR3 length: 15 residues. The CDR3 reads CATSRDLGINQPQHF. The CDR3 region has the DNA TGTGCCACCAGCAGAGATCTGGGCATCAATCAGCCCCAGCATTTT.

CDR3 amino acids: CASSQTGGSYNSPLHF. The CDR3 nucleotides are TGTGCCAGCAGCCAGACAGGAGGCTCCTATAATTCACCCCTCCACTTT. This chain uses TRBV7-2 with TRBJ1-6; TRBD1 is a possible D gene (6 bases). The V and J ends lost 5 bases and 0 bases respectively, with 11 bases between them. The CDR3 runs 16 residues. Germline V lookup: CDR1 SGHTA, CDR2 FQGNSA.

V is TRBV2 and J is TRBJ1-4; TRBD1 is a possible D gene (6 bases). Trimming took 3 bases from V and 1 from J, leaving 12 bases between them. Germline CDR1 and CDR2: SNHLY and FYNNEI. The CDR3 consists of 16 residues. The CDR3 loop reads CASSERGGRTNEKLFF. The CDR3 DNA is TGTGCCAGCAGTGAGCGCGGGGGGCGAACTAATGAAAAACTGTTTTTT.

The J gene is TRBJ2-1, the V gene TRBV5-1, with 9 bases matching TRBD1. Germline values: CDR1 SGHRS, CDR2 YFSETQ. The J segment lost 8 bases and the V segment lost 4 bases, leaving 7 bases of the junction unmatched. This CDR3 contains 14 residues. DNA for the CDR3: TGCGCCAGCAGCACCGGGACAGGGAGGTATGAGCAGTTCTTC. It yields the protein CASSTGTGRYEQFF.

CDR3 loop: CAWSVTRDSVPGELFF. Here the CDR3 DNA reads TGTGCCTGGAGTGTAACCAGGGATAGTGTTCCGGGGGAGCTGTTTTTT. The chain is built from TRBV30 and TRBJ2-2; possible D gene TRBD1, 5 bases. The CDR3 covers 16 residues. V dropped 0 bases and J dropped 8 bases, with 19 bases sitting between them. The germline CDR1 and CDR2 sequences are GTSNPN and SVGIG (reference sequence). Full variable domain (outside the CDR3, taken from reference TRBV30 and TRBJ2-2): SQTIHQWPATLVQPVGSPLSLECTVEGTSNPNLYWYRQAAGRGLQLLFYSVGIGQISSEVPQNLSASRPQDRQFILSSKKLLLSDSGFYLCAWSVTRDSVPGELFFGEGSRLTVL.

This chain joins TRBV7-2 and TRBJ2-3; a possible D gene is TRBD2 (5 bases). Germline-derived CDR1 and CDR2 are SGHTA and FQGNSA. The CDR3 sequence is 14 residues long. V lost 2 bases and J lost 3, with 9 bases in between. The CDR3 coding sequence is TGTGCCAGCAGCTTAACCGGGGTTACAGATACGCAGTATTTT. Translating gives CASSLTGVTDTQYF.

This sequence joins TRBV6-5 and TRBJ1-3; D unresolved. In germline, CDR1 is MNHEY, CDR2 SVGAGI. V was shortened by 7 bases and J by 3 bases, with 4 bases between the two germline ends. The CDR3 is 11 amino acids. In nucleotides, the CDR3 is TGTGCCAGCATCCGTGGAAACACCATATATTTT. As protein: CASIRGNTIYF.

The V and J genes are TRBV3-1 (or the pseudogene TRBV3-2) and TRBJ2-7; 13 nucleotides line up with TRBD2. The CDR3 length is 13 residues. Germline assignment: CDR1 LGHDT and CDR2 YNNKEL (reference sequence). V trimming: 4 bases; J trimming: 12 bases; junction bases outside the gene matches: 6. The CDR3 DNA follows: TGTGCCAGCAGCCTTGGGACTAGCGGGAAGACGTACTTC. Translation: CASSLGTSGKTYF.

The J gene is TRBJ2-7, the V gene TRBV5-1, with D possibly matching TRBD1 (5 bases). Germline V gene lookup returns CDR1 SGHRS and CDR2 YFSETQ. Trimming took 2 bases from V and 2 from J, leaving 11 bases between them. This CDR3 has 14 residues. The CDR3 reads CASSFRQGAYEQYF. In DNA form, the CDR3 reads TGCGCCAGCAGCTTTCGGCAGGGTGCCTACGAGCAGTACTTC.

The chain is built from TRBV9 and TRBJ1-6; 7 bases align to TRBD1. The CDR3 has 15 amino acids. Germline V gene data show CDR1 as SGDLS and CDR2 as YYNGEE. V dropped 2 bases and J dropped 7; count of bases not matched to a gene: 6. CDR3 bases: TGTGCCAGCAGCGTTAGTGGGACAGCGAATTCACCCCTCCACTTT. It codes for CASSVSGTANSPLHF.

The chain joins TRBV6-6 to TRBJ1-2; 8 positions agree with TRBD1. The CDR3 has 17 residues. Germline-derived CDR1 and CDR2 are MNHNY and SVGAGI (reference sequence). The ends lost 5 bases at V and 4 bases at J; junction bases unmatched: 15. The CDR3 region is CASSPHLSGGKAYGYTF. The CDR3 DNA follows: TGTGCCAGCAGTCCCCATCTTTCAGGGGGCAAAGCCTATGGCTACACCTTC.

The chain combines TRBV4-2 with TRBJ2-1; D is perhaps TRBD2 (6 bases). Germline V gene lookup returns CDR1 LGHNA and CDR2 YNFKEQ. Trimming pared 0 bases from V and 6 bases from J, leaving 15 bases between. This CDR3 is 16 amino acids long. This CDR3 reads CASSQDFGGRLNEQFF. The DNA of the CDR3 is TGTGCCAGCAGCCAAGATTTTGGAGGGAGGCTCAATGAGCAGTTCTTC.

This clone was detected only once. The CDR3 region has the DNA TGTGCCAGCACGGGGGTTCTTGGTTTCCGTCCCAATGAGCAGTTCTTC. Protein: CASTGVLGFRPNEQFF. The V call is TRBV11-1, the J call TRBJ2-1; TRBD2 is a possible D gene (6 bases). The CDR3 contains 16 residues. Per germline, CDR1 SGHAT and CDR2 FQDESV (reference sequence). V shed 7 bases and J shed 6 bases, with 22 bases lying between them.

V usage is TRBV28 and J usage is TRBJ2-1; 14 bases align to TRBD2. CDR1 and CDR2 (germline): MDHEN, SYDVKM. The CDR3 runs 16 residues. The trim removed 7 bases at V and 9 bases at J, leaving 11 bases unmatched. CDR3 sequence: CASTPVGTSGRGEQFF. The CDR3 DNA reads TGTGCCAGCACTCCGGTGGGGACTAGCGGGAGAGGTGAGCAGTTCTTC.

The chain uses TRBV3-1 (or the pseudogene TRBV3-2) and TRBJ2-1, with 7 bases identical to TRBD1. The CDR3 is 13 amino acids. Per germline, CDR1 LGHDT and CDR2 YNNKEL (reference sequence). Trimming cost V 0 bases and J 12 bases; bases outside gene matches: 5. The CDR3 sequence: CASSQDPRGRQFF. The CDR3 DNA reads as TGTGCCAGCAGCCAAGATCCCAGGGGGAGGCAGTTCTTC.

V gene TRBV9 combines with J gene TRBJ2-7; TRBD2 agrees at 10 bases. V was pared by 4 bases and J by 6 bases, with 10 bases of the junction left unmatched. CDR3 length: 15 residues. From germline, CDR1 is SGDLS and CDR2 YYNGEE. CDR3 amino acids: CASSLQREGPGEQYF. The CDR3 region has the DNA TGTGCCAGCAGCCTCCAGCGGGAGGGCCCCGGCGAGCAGTACTTC. Based on the CDR3 plus reference TRBV9 and TRBJ2-7, the full variable domain is DSGVTQTPKHLITATGQRVTLRCSPRSGDLSVYWYQQSLDQGLQFLIQYYNGEERAKGNILERFSAQQFPDLHSELNLSSLELGDSALYFCASSLQREGPGEQYFGPGTRLTVT.

The chain recombines TRBV7-3 with TRBJ2-2, with no clear D. The CDR3 is 15 residues long. V was clipped by 5 bases and J by 0 bases, with 10 bases between them. In germline, CDR1 is SGHTA, CDR2 FQGTGA. CDR3: CASSLSVANTGELFF. The CDR3 region has the DNA TGTGCCAGCAGCCTCAGCGTCGCGAACACCGGGGAGCTGTTTTTT.

CDR3 amino acids: CASSPQAPGSGNTIYF. CDR3 in DNA: TGTGCCAGCTCACCGCAGGCCCCGGGATCTGGAAACACCATATATTTT. The rearrangement joins TRBV18 to TRBJ1-3; D gene ambiguous. V was shortened by 3 bases and J by 1 base, with 13 bases between the two germline ends. This CDR3 is 16 amino acids long. Germline loops: CDR1 KGHSH, CDR2 LQKENI.

The V call is TRBV5-1, the J call TRBJ2-3; 8 nucleotides agree with TRBD2. This CDR3 spans 14 amino acids. The germline gives CDR1 SGHRS, CDR2 YFSETQ. V trimming: 4 bases; J trimming: 5 bases; junction bases outside the gene matches: 6. The CDR3 here is CASSASGGQDTQYF. The CDR3, as DNA: TGCGCCAGCAGCGCATCGGGAGGGCAAGATACGCAGTATTTT.

The J gene is TRBJ1-1, the V gene TRBV5-8; 8 positions agree with TRBD1. The CDR3 length is 14 residues. Germline loops: CDR1 SGHTS, CDR2 YDEGEE. The ends lost 4 bases at V and 3 bases at J; junction bases unmatched: 5. In DNA form, the CDR3 reads TGTGCCAGCAGCGTATACAGGGGGGACACTGAAGCTTTCTTT. Encoded protein: CASSVYRGDTEAFF.

The chain links TRBV12-3 or TRBV12-4 to TRBJ2-7; D gene unclear. This CDR3 region has 12 residues. Trimming removed 6 bases at V and 6 bases at J, with 12 bases between. Here the CDR3 reads CASSPGPGEQYF. CDR3 bases: TGTGCCAGCAGCCCCGGTCCCGGCGAGCAGTACTTC.

This clone has only a few counts. The V call is TRBV9, the J call TRBJ2-7, with TRBD2 matching 10 bases. Germline assignment: CDR1 SGDLS and CDR2 YYNGEE. This CDR3 region has 15 residues. After removal of 2 bases from V and 6 bases from J, the junction contained 8 bases not matched to a gene. The CDR3 DNA reads as TGTGCCAGCAGCGTTGGTAGCGGGAGGACAAGCGAGCAGTACTTC. Its protein product is CASSVGSGRTSEQYF.

The chain has TRBV7-8 and TRBJ2-1, with TRBD2 identical over 7 bases. Trimming removed 3 bases from V and 6 bases from J; junction bases left unmatched: 5. The CDR3 extends over 14 amino acids. Germline CDR1 is SGHVS and CDR2 is FQNEAQ. As DNA, the CDR3 is TGTGCCAGCAGCTTGCGGGAGCTCAGCAATGAGCAGTTCTTC. This gives the protein CASSLRELSNEQFF.

CDR3 sequence: CASRERGEQFF. The CDR3 DNA is TGCGCCAGCAGGGAGAGGGGTGAGCAGTTCTTC. The chain is built from TRBV10-2 and TRBJ2-1, with D perhaps being TRBD1 or TRBD2 (5 bases each). Deletions cut 6 bases from V and 9 bases from J, with 9 bases between. The CDR3 is 11 residues long. The germline V gene encodes CDR1 WSHSY and CDR2 SAAADI.

This sequence joins TRBV28 and TRBJ2-7; D perhaps matches TRBD1 (6 bases). Germline V gene sequence: CDR1 MDHEN, CDR2 SYDVKM. With 5 bases removed from V and 3 bases from J, the gap between germline ends came to 23 bases. The CDR3 covers 17 residues. CDR3 in amino acids: CASSPQGHGETGYEQYF. Written as DNA, the CDR3 is TGTGCCAGCAGTCCGCAGGGGCATGGTGAGACCGGCTACGAGCAGTACTTC.

This clone was seen a single time. The V call is TRBV6-5, the J call TRBJ2-1, with TRBD1 as a possible D gene (6 bases). CDR3 length equals 13 residues. CDR1 is MNHEY and CDR2 is SVGAGI in the germline V gene. V was clipped by 7 bases and J by 7 bases, with 14 bases between them. The CDR3 region has the DNA TGTGCCAGCATTCAACAGGGTCGAAATGAGCAGTTCTTC. Translating gives CASIQQGRNEQFF.

The rearrangement joins TRBV15 to TRBJ1-5; the match to TRBD1 covers 8 bases. J was trimmed by 3 bases and V by 2 bases; bases with no gene match: 6. Germline lookup yields CDR1 LNHNV and CDR2 YYDKDF (reference sequence). The CDR3 totals 16 residues. The CDR3 region is CATSRSRTGINQPQHF. For the CDR3, the DNA is TGTGCCACCAGCAGATCAAGGACAGGGATCAATCAGCCCCAGCATTTT.

This clone occurred a few times. This chain links TRBV9 with TRBJ1-3; D is ambiguous. The CDR3 runs to 14 residues. The V end lost 3 bases, the J end lost 2 bases, and 9 bases lay between the germline ends. Germline V gene sequence: CDR1 SGDLS, CDR2 YYNGEE. The CDR3 bases are TGTGCCAGCAGCGGGAGAGTTACTGGAAACACCATATATTTT. Its translation is CASSGRVTGNTIYF.

The chain has TRBV7-8 and TRBJ1-1, with D maybe TRBD1 (5 bases). The ends were cut back, 5 bases at V and 4 bases at J, with 14 bases in the middle. The germline V gene has CDR1 SGHVS and CDR2 FQNEAQ. The CDR3 is 14 residues long. The CDR3 nucleotides are TGTGCCAGCAGCCGCGGGGGATCCGGCACTGAAGCTTTCTTT. It translates to CASSRGGSGTEAFF. Using reference TRBV7-8 and TRBJ1-1 for the parts outside the CDR3, the full variable domain is GAGVSQSPRYKVAKRGQDVALRCDPISGHVSLFWYQQALGQGPEFLTYFQNEAQLDKSGLPSDRFFAERPEGSVSTLKIQRTQQEDSAVYLCASSRGGSGTEAFFGQGTRLTVV.

V usage is TRBV30 and J usage is TRBJ1-2; D may be TRBD1 (5 bases). Germline values: CDR1 GTSNPN, CDR2 SVGIG (reference sequence). V was shortened by 1 base and J by 3 bases, with 21 bases between the two germline ends. The CDR3 covers 17 residues. The CDR3: CAWSAWSMLGGHYGYTF. The CDR3 nucleotides read TGTGCCTGGAGTGCCTGGTCGATGCTGGGGGGACACTATGGCTACACCTTC.

The chain recombines TRBV18 with TRBJ2-2, with 8 nucleotides matching TRBD2. The CDR3 consists of 17 residues. Trimming cost V 6 bases and J 4 bases; bases outside gene matches: 13. Germline V gives CDR1 KGHSH, CDR2 LQKENI. The CDR3 spells CASSPSQAGGSTGELFF. The CDR3, as DNA: TGTGCCAGCTCCCCGTCGCAGGCGGGAGGAAGCACCGGGGAGCTGTTTTTT.